Below, one T cell receptor beta chain is given with its context. What it recognizes is unknown. CD45RO-negative, CCR7-positively selected cells formed the naive CD8 fraction, excluding terminally differentiated effector memory CD45RA+ cells. V lost 0 bases and J lost 0; bases outside the gene matches: 7. Germline V CDR1 and CDR2: LGHNA, YSLEER. CDR3 length: 18 amino acids. Deep-level assay runs were performed. TCRdb's table, derived via immunoSEQ multiplex PCR, lists solely in-frame clones and lacks some. The sample carries about 2 million clones, less than 95% recorded once. This sample stems from a study of shared clonotypes between healthy human individuals. As for the study in general: Each donor contributed plates that comprised three CD4 naive, three CD4 memory, two CD8 naive and one CD8 memory.

Whole-study results and caveats: Memory subsets generally showed lower estimated richness than naive subsets. Sampling covered nothing but blood. Tissue TCR repertoires likely differ from those found in blood.

Material: naive CD8+ T cells sorted from blood. The rearrangement uses TRBV4-3 and TRBJ2-7; 11 bases are a match to TRBD2. The source of this sequence is a man aged 18 to 35 in good health. The CDR3 protein is CASSQDQIAGGLSYEQYF. The CDR3 coding sequence is TGCGCCAGCAGCCAAGATCAGATAGCGGGAGGGCTCTCCTACGAGCAGTACTTC.